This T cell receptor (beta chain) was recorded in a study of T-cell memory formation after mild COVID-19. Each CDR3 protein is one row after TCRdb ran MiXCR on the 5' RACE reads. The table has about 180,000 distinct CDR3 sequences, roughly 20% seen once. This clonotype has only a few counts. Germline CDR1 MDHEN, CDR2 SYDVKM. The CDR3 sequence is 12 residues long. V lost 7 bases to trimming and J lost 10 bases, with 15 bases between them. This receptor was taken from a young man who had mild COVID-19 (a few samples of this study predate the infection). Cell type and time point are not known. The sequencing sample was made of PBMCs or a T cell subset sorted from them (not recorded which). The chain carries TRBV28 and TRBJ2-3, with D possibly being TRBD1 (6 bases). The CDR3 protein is CASNEPGTSQYF. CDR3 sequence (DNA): TGTGCCAGCAACGAACCCGGGACATCGCAGTATTTT.